The T cell receptor beta chain described here comes from a study of a mutant IDH1 vaccine in newly diagnosed glioma. As to time point: week 11, during vaccination. The study gave 300 ug of mutant IDH1 20-mer peptide per vaccine dose, with topical imiquimod. Germline V gives CDR1 SGHAT, CDR2 FQNNGV. V lost 2 bases, J lost 4 bases, and 6 bases stayed unmatched. The CDR3 totals 16 residues. The data were produced by immunoSEQ multiplex PCR, yet TCRdb's version contains in-frame clones alone and is incomplete. The profile shows about 36,000 clones, 75% to 90% of them singletons. As to this clone: Its antigen is not known.

The source of this sequence is a woman aged 30 to 39 with glioma. Some clones in this sample may be carry-over from other donors' samples. Sequencing used peripheral blood mononuclear cells (PBMCs), obtained from a glioma patient whose treatment included an IDH1 peptide vaccine. This sequence joins TRBV11-2 and TRBJ2-2; 8 bases agree with TRBD1. The CDR3 DNA sequence: TGTGCCAGCAGCTTACAGCTGGACAGGGTCACCGGGGAGCTGTTTTTT. Translated, it gives CASSLQLDRVTGELFF.